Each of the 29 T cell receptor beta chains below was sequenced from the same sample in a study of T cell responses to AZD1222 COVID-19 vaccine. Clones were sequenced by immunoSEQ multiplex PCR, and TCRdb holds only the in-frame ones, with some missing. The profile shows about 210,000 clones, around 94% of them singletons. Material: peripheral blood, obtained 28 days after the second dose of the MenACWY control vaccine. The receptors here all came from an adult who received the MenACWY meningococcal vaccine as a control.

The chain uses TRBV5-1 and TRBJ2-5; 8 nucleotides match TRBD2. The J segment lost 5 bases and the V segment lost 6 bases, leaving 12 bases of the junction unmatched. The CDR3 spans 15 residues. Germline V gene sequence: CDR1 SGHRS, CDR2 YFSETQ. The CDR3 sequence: CASNARAGAMETQYF. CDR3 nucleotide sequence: TGCGCCAGCAACGCCCGAGCGGGAGCCATGGAGACCCAGTACTTC.

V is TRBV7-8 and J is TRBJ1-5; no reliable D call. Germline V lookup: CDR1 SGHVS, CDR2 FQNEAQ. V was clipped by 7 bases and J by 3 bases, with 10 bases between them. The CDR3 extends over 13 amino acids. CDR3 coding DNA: TGTGCCAGCATGCAGAACCTCAATCAGCCCCAGCATTTT. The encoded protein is CASMQNLNQPQHF.

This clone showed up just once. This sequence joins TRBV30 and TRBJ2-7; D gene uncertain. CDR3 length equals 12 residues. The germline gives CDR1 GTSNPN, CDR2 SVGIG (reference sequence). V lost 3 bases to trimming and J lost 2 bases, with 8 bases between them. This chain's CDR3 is CAWRTGPYEQYF. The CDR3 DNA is TGTGCCTGGAGGACCGGGCCCTACGAGCAGTACTTC.

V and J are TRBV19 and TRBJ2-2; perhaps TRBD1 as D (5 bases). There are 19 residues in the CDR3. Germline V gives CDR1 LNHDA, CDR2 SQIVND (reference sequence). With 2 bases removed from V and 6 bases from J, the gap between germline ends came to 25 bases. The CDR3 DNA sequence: TGTGCCAGTAGTATATCGCCCTGGTTAGGGGCGCCCATCGCCGGGGAGCTGTTTTTT. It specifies CASSISPWLGAPIAGELFF.

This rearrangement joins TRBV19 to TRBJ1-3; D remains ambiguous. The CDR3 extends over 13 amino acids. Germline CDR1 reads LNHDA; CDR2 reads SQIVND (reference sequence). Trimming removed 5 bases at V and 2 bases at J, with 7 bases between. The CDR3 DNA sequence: TGTGCCAGTAGTGGCACAACTGGAAACACCATATATTTT. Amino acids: CASSGTTGNTIYF.

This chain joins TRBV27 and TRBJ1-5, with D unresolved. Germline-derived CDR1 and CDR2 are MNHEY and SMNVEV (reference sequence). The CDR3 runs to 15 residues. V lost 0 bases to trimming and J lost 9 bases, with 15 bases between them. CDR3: CASSLSRQSQWPQHF. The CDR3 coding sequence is TGTGCCAGCAGTTTATCACGCCAGTCCCAATGGCCCCAGCATTTT.

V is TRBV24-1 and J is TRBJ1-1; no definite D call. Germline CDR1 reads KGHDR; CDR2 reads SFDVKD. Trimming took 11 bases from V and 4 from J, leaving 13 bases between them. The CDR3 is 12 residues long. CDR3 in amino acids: CASSDGSTEAFF. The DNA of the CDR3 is TGTGCCAGTTCGGACGGGTCCACTGAAGCTTTCTTT.

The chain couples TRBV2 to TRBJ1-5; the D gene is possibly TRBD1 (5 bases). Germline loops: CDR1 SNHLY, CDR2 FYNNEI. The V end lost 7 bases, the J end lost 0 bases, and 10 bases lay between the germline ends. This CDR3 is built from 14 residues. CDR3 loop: CASTGDSSNQPQHF. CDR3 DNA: TGTGCCAGCACTGGGGACTCTAGCAATCAGCCCCAGCATTTT.

The CDR3 loop reads CASSLLTLDTQYF. CDR3 nucleotides: TGTGCCAGCAGCCTTCTAACTTTGGATACGCAGTATTTT. V is TRBV7-2 and J is TRBJ2-3; D is ambiguous. Germline assignment: CDR1 SGHTA and CDR2 FQGNSA. V was shortened by 5 bases and J by 6 bases, with 12 bases between the two germline ends. CDR3 length equals 13 residues.

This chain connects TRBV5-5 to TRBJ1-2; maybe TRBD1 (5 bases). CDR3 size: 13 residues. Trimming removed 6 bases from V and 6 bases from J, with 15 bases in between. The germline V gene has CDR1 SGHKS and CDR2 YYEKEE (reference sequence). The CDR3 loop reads CASNPRGSDGYTF. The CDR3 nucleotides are TGTGCCAGCAACCCGAGGGGAAGTGATGGCTACACCTTC.

The CDR3, as DNA: TGTGCCAGCAGCTTGGGACAGGGGTCCACCGGGGAGCTGTTTTTT. It encodes CASSLGQGSTGELFF. The chain combines TRBV7-6 with TRBJ2-2; TRBD1 matches at 10 bases. The CDR3 totals 15 residues. Germline loops: CDR1 SGHVS, CDR2 FNYEAQ. The V segment lost 3 bases and the J segment 4 bases; nucleotides outside the gene matches: 2.

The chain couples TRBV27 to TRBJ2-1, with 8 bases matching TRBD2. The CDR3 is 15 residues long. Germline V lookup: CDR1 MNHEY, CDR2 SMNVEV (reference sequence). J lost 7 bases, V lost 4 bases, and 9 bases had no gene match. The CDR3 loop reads CASSSIAGGVNEQFF. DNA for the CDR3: TGTGCCAGCAGTTCGATTGCGGGGGGCGTGAATGAGCAGTTCTTC.

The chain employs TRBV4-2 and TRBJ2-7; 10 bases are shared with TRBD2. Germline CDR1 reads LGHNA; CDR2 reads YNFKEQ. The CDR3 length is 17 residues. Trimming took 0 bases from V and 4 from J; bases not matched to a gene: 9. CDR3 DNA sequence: TGTGCCAGCAGCCAAGAGGGCCCTAGCGGGGGAGTGTACGAGCAGTACTTC. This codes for CASSQEGPSGGVYEQYF.

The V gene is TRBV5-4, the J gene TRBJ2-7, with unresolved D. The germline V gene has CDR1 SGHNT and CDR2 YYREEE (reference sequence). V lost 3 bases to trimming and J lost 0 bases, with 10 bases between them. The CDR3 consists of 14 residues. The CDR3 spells CASSSGSSSYEQYF. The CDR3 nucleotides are TGTGCCAGCAGCTCCGGGTCCAGCTCCTACGAGCAGTACTTC. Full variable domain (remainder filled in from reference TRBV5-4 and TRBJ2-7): ETGVTQSPTHLIKTRGQQVTLRCSSQSGHNTVSWYQQALGQGPQFIFQYYREEENGRGNFPPRFSGLQFPNYSSELNVNALELDDSALYLCASSSGSSSYEQYFGPGTRLTVT.

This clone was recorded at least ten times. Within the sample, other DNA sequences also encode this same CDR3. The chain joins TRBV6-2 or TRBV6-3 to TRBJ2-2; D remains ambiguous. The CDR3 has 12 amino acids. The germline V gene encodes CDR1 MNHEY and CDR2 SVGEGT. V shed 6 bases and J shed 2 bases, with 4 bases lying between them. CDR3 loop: CASSTNTGELFF. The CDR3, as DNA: TGTGCCAGCAGCACCAACACCGGGGAGCTGTTTTTT.

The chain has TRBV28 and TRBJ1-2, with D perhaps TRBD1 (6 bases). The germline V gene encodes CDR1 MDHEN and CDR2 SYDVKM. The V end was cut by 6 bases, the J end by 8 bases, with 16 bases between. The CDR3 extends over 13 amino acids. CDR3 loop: CASSDTGTGGYTF. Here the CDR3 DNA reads TGTGCCAGCAGCGATACAGGGACCGGCGGCTACACCTTC.

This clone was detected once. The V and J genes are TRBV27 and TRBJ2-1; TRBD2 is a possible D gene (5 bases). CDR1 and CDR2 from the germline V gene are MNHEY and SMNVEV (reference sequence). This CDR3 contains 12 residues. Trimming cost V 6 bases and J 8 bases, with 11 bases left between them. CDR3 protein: CASRDGVDEQFF. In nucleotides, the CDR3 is TGTGCCAGCAGGGACGGGGTAGATGAGCAGTTCTTC.

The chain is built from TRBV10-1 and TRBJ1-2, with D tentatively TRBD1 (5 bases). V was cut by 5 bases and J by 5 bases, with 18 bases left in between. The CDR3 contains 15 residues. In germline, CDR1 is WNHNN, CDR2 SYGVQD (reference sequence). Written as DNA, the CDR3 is TGCGCCAGCAGTTATCTTACAGGTGCTCTTTATGGCTACACCTTC. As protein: CASSYLTGALYGYTF.

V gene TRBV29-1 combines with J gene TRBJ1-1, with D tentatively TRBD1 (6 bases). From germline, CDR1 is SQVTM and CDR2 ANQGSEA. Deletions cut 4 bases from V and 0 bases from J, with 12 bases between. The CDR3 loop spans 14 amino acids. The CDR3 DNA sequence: TGCAGCGTTGTAGGGGGACACCTGAACACTGAAGCTTTCTTT. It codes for CSVVGGHLNTEAFF.

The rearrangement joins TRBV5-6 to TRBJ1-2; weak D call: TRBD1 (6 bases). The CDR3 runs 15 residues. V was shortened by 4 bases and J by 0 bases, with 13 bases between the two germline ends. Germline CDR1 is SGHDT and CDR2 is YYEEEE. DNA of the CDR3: TGTGCCAGCAGCCCCCCGGGACACACTAACTATGGCTACACCTTC. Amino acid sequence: CASSPPGHTNYGYTF.

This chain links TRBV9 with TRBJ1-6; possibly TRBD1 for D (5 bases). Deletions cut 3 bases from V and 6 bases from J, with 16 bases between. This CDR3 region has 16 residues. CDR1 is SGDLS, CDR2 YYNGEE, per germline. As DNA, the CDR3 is TGTGCCAGCAGCGGCTACAGGAGAGGGGTTAATTCACCCCTCCACTTT. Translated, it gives CASSGYRRGVNSPLHF. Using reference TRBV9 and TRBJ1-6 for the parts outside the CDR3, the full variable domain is DSGVTQTPKHLITATGQRVTLRCSPRSGDLSVYWYQQSLDQGLQFLIQYYNGEERAKGNILERFSAQQFPDLHSELNLSSLELGDSALYFCASSGYRRGVNSPLHFGNGTRLTVT.

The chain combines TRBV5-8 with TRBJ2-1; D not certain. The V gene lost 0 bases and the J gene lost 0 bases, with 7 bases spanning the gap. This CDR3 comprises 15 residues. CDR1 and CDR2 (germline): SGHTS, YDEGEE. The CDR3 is CASSLAASSYNEQFF. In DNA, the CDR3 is TGTGCCAGCAGCTTGGCAGCAAGCTCCTACAATGAGCAGTTCTTC. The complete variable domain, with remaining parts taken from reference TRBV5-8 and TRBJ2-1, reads EAGVTQSPTHLIKTRGQQATLRCSPISGHTSVYWYQQALGLGLQFLLWYDEGEERNRGNFPPRFSGRQFPNYSSELNVNALELEDSALYLCASSLAASSYNEQFFGPGTRLTVL.

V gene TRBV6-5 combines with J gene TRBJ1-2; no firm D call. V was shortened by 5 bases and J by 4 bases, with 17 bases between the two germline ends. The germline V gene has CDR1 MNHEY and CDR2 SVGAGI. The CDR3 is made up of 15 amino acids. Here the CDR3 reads CASSPRREGSYGYTF. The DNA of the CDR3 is TGTGCCAGCAGTCCCCGCCGGGAAGGTAGCTATGGCTACACCTTC.

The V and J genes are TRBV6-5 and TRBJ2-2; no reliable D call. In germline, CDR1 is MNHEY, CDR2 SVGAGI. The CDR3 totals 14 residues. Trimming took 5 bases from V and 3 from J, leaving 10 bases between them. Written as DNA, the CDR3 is TGTGCCAGCAGTAGGAAGTCGGACACCGGGGAGCTGTTTTTT. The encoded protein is CASSRKSDTGELFF.

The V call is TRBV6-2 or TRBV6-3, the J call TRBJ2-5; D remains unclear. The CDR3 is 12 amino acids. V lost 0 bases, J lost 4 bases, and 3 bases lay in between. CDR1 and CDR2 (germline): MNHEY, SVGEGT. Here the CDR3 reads CASSYSPETQYF. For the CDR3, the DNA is TGTGCCAGCAGTTACTCTCCAGAGACCCAGTACTTC.

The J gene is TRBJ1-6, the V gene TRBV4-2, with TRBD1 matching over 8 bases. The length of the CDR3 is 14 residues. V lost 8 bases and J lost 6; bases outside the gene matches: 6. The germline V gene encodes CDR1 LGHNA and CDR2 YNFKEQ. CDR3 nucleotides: TGTGCCAGCGGACATGGACAGGGTAATTCACCCCTCCACTTT. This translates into CASGHGQGNSPLHF.

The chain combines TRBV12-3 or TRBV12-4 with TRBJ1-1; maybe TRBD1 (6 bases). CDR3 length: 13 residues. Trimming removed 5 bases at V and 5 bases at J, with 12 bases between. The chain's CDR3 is CASSVQGNTEAFF. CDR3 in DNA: TGTGCCAGCAGTGTCCAGGGGAATACTGAAGCTTTCTTT.

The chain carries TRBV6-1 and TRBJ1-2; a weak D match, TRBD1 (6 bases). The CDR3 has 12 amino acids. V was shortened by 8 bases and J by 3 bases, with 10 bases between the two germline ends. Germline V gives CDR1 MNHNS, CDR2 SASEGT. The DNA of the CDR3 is TGTGCCAGCCAGTCAGGGGACTATGGCTACACCTTC. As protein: CASQSGDYGYTF.

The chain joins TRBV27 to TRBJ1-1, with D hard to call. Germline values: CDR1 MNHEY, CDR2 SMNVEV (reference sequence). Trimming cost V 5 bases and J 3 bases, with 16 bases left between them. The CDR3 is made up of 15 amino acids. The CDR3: CASSPREGMDTEAFF. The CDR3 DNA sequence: TGTGCCAGCAGTCCCCGGGAGGGAATGGACACTGAAGCTTTCTTT.